Reported below is one T cell receptor (beta chain). TCRdb itself ran the 5' RACE reads through MiXCR, one entry per CDR3 protein. Of tens of thousands of distinct CDR3 sequences listed, 17% are singletons. This CDR3 has 17 amino acids. The sample taken for sequencing was naive CD4+ T cells sorted from blood. Subset here: naive CD4+ T cells, CD4+CD45RA+CD25-. This receptor was taken from a female donor with breast cancer. The chain links TRBV3-2 to TRBJ2-3; TRBD2, the table's D call, was not compared with the DNA. TRBV3-2 is given as a pseudogene. CDR3 nucleotide sequence: TGTGCCAGCAGCCCTCTGACTAGCTCTGATTCCCCAGATACGCAGTATTTT. Translated, it gives CASSPLTSSDSPDTQYF.